The T cell receptor (beta chain) described here comes from a study of cytomegalovirus exposure and HLA in healthy donors. Libraries were prepared by immunoSEQ multiplex PCR; TCRdb keeps only in-frame clonotypes and omits some of them. The data show more than 250,000 clones, with roughly nine tenths seen just once and 1% to 1.5% held by the top ten. Germline V gene sequence: CDR1 GTSNPN, CDR2 SVGIG (reference sequence). This CDR3 has 13 amino acids. V was trimmed by 1 base and J by 4 bases, leaving 9 bases between them. The sequencing input was PBMCs. The chain recombines TRBV30 with TRBJ2-3; D gene unclear. The receptor's source is a woman in her twenties or thirties in good health and CMV-seropositive. The DNA for the CDR3 is TGTGCCTGGAGTGCCCTCCTGGCAGATACGCAGTATTTT. Its translation: CAWSALLADTQYF.